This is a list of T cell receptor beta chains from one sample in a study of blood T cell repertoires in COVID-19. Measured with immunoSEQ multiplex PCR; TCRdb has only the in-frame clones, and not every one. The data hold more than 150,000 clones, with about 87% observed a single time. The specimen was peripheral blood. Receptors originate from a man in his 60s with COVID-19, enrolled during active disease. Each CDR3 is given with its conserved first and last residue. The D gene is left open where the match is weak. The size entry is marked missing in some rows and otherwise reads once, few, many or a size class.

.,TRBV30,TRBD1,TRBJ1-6,CAWTSGGNSPLHF,TGTGCCTGGACTTCAGGGGGTAATTCACCCCTCCACTTT
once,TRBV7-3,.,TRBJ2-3,CASSFGGNTDTQYF,TGTGCCAGCAGCTTTGGAGGGAACACAGATACGCAGTATTTT
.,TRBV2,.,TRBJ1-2,CASKSDGYGYTF,TGTGCCAGCAAGTCAGACGGGTATGGCTACACCTTC
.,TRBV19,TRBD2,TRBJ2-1,CASSPVLASYNEQFF,TGTGCCAGTAGCCCTGTACTAGCGTCCTACAATGAGCAGTTCTTC
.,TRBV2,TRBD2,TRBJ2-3,CASQREGTDTQYF,TGTGCCAGCCAGCGGGAGGGCACAGATACGCAGTATTTT
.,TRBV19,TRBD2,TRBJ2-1,CASNGLAGYNEQFF,TGTGCCAGTAACGGACTAGCGGGCTACAATGAGCAGTTCTTC
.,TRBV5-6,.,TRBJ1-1,CASSLVSGEAFF,TGTGCCAGCAGCTTGGTCTCAGGGGAAGCTTTCTTT
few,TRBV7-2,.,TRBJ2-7,CASSLTPGQGYEQYF,TGTGCCAGCAGCTTAACCCCAGGGCAGGGCTACGAGCAGTACTTC
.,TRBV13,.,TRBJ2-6,CASRSRAGANVLTF,TGTGCCAGCAGGTCCAGGGCTGGGGCCAACGTCCTGACTTTC
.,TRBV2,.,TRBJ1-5,CASSPDSNNQPQHF,TGTGCCAGCAGCCCGGACAGCAACAATCAGCCCCAGCATTTT
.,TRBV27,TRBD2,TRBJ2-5,CASSPRGLAGLETQYF,TGTGCCAGCAGCCCTCGGGGACTAGCGGGGTTAGAGACCCAGTACTTC
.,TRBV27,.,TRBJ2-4,CASSPNGAGTRNIQYF,TGTGCCAGCAGTCCCAACGGGGCAGGGACTCGAAACATTCAGTACTTC
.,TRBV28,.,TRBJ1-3,CASSLLGASGNTIYF,TGTGCCAGCAGTCTCTTGGGAGCCTCTGGAAACACCATATATTTT
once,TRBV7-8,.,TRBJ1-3,CASSLDGSGNTIYF,TGTGCCAGCAGCTTAGACGGTTCTGGAAACACCATATATTTT
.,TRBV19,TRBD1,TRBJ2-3,CASSTRDSRTDTQYF,TGTGCCAGTAGCACCCGGGACAGTCGCACAGATACGCAGTATTTT
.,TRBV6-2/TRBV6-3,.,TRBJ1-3,CASSYSIGNTIYF,TGTGCCAGCAGTTACTCCATCGGAAACACCATATATTTT
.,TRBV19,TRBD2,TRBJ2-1,CASSIGLASGRVAHEQFF,TGTGCCAGTAGTATAGGTTTGGCTAGCGGGAGGGTCGCCCATGAGCAGTTCTTC
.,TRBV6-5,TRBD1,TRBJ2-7,CASHRQGSSYEQYF,TGTGCCAGCCATCGACAGGGGAGCTCCTACGAGCAGTACTTC
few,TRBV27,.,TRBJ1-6,CATAGRGSPLHF,TGTGCTACAGCGGGGCGCGGTTCACCCCTCCACTTT
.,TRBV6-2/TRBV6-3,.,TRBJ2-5,CASSLIGQTEETQYF,TGTGCCAGCAGTTTGATCGGACAGACAGAAGAGACCCAGTACTTC
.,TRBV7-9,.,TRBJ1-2,CASSLAGGADGYTF,TGTGCCAGCAGCTTAGCTGGAGGGGCCGATGGCTACACCTTC
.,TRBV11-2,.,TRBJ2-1,CASSPGTLHNEQFF,TGTGCCAGCAGCCCCGGGACTCTGCACAATGAGCAGTTCTTC
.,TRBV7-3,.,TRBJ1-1,CASSLALGGNTEAFF,TGTGCCAGCAGCTTGGCACTCGGAGGGAACACTGAAGCTTTCTTT
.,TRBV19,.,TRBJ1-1,CASSIESLGAMNTEAFF,TGTGCCAGTAGTATAGAATCCCTAGGGGCCATGAACACTGAAGCTTTCTTT
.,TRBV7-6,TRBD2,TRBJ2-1,CASSARLAGGLANEQFF,TGTGCCAGCAGCGCTAGACTAGCGGGGGGACTGGCCAATGAGCAGTTCTTC
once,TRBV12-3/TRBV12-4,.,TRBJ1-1,CASTYQGNTEAFF,TGTGCCAGCACCTACCAGGGGAACACTGAAGCTTTCTTT
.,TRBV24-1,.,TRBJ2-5,CATSDPYRTEETQYF,TGTGCCACCAGTGATCCATACAGGACGGAAGAGACCCAGTACTTC
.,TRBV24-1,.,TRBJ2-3,CATSDWAESDTQYF,TGTGCCACCAGTGATTGGGCTGAGTCAGATACGCAGTATTTT
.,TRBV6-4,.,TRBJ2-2,CASPGRPGELFF,TGTGCCAGCCCAGGGAGGCCCGGGGAGCTGTTTTTT
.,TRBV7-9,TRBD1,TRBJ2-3,CASSLVRGPTDTQYF,TGTGCCAGCAGCTTAGTCAGGGGGCCCACAGATACGCAGTATTTT
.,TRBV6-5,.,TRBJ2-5,CASSPGVAWETQYF,TGTGCCAGCAGTCCCGGGGTAGCCTGGGAGACCCAGTACTTC
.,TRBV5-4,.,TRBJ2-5,CASSLDRGAEETQYF,TGTGCCAGCAGCTTGGATCGGGGGGCGGAGGAGACCCAGTACTTC
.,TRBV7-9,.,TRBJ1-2,CASTSVETGNYGYTF,TGTGCCAGCACCTCGGTAGAGACTGGAAACTATGGCTACACCTTC
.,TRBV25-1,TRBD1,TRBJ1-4,CASSEAGQGLANEKLFF,TGTGCCAGCAGTGAAGCGGGACAGGGATTGGCTAATGAAAAACTGTTTTTT
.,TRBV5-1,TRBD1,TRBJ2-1,CASSHQGAGNEQFF,TGCGCCAGCAGCCATCAGGGGGCTGGGAATGAGCAGTTCTTC
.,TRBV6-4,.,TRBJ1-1,CASSFGENTEAFF,TGTGCCAGCAGTTTCGGGGAGAACACTGAAGCTTTCTTT
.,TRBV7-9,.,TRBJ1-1,CASSSPVSEAFF,TGTGCCAGCAGCTCTCCAGTGTCTGAAGCTTTCTTT
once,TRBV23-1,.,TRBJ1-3,CASSQNRHPDTIYF,TGCGCCAGCAGTCAGAACAGACACCCGGACACCATATATTTT
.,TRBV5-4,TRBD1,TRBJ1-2,CASSRTGGFDGYTF,TGTGCCAGCAGCAGGACAGGGGGCTTTGATGGCTACACCTTC
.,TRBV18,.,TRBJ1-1,CASSPVLSTEAFF,TGTGCCAGCTCACCCGTCCTGAGCACTGAAGCTTTCTTT
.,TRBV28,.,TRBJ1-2,CASSLAPKRRNGYTF,TGTGCCAGCAGTTTAGCCCCGAAGAGGAGGAATGGCTACACCTTC
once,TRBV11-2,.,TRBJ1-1,CASTLGANTEAFF,TGTGCCAGCACCCTAGGGGCGAACACTGAAGCTTTCTTT
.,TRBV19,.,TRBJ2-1,CASSIHRSEVQFF,TGTGCCAGTAGTATTCACAGGTCCGAGGTGCAGTTCTTC
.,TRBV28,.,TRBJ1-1,CASVPGEGTEAFF,TGTGCCAGCGTCCCAGGGGAGGGCACTGAAGCTTTCTTT
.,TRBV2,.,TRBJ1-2,CAGGQAGTNYGYTF,TGTGCCGGAGGGCAGGCCGGGACCAACTATGGCTACACCTTC
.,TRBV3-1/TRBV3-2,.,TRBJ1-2,CASRTGGFDGYTF,TGTGCCAGCAGGACGGGGGGGTTTGATGGCTACACCTTC
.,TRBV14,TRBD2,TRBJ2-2,CASSVDPGLAGMGGELFF,TGTGCCAGCAGCGTAGACCCGGGACTAGCGGGAATGGGCGGGGAGCTGTTTTTT
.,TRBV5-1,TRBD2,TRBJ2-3,CASSERLASTDTQYF,TGCGCCAGCAGCGAGAGACTAGCGAGCACAGATACGCAGTATTTT
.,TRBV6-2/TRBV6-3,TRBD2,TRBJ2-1,CASSHGGGGYNEQFF,TGTGCCAGCAGCCACGGGGGGGGCGGCTACAATGAGCAGTTCTTC
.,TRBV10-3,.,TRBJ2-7,CAISPTERDNSYEQYF,TGTGCCATCAGCCCCACTGAACGGGACAACTCCTACGAGCAGTACTTC
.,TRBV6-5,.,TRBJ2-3,CASSETTPSTDTQYF,TGTGCCAGCAGCGAGACTACGCCTAGCACAGATACGCAGTATTTT
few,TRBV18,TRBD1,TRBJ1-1,CASSSPGQGSPEAFF,TGTGCCAGCTCATCCCCGGGACAGGGTTCCCCTGAAGCTTTCTTT
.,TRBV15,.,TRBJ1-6,CATSRDREEGSPLHF,TGTGCCACCAGCAGAGACAGGGAGGAGGGCTCACCCCTCCACTTT
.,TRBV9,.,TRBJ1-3,CASSTYTGSGNTIYF,TGTGCCAGCAGCACCTACACAGGCTCTGGAAACACCATATATTTT
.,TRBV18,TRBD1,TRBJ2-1,CASSPSIGQGPSEQFF,TGTGCCAGCTCACCCTCCATCGGACAGGGTCCGAGTGAGCAGTTCTTC